What follows are 24 T cell receptor beta chains derived from one specimen sequenced in a study of OX40 agonist ivuxolimab in advanced cancers. Using immunoSEQ multiplex PCR, the repertoire was profiled, and TCRdb retains in-frame clones only, with some absent. Seen here are tens of thousands of clones, about 80% observed once, and the top ten hold 2.4%. The input for sequencing was CD4+ or CD8+ T cells sorted from blood, taken in a trial of the OX40 agonist ivuxolimab. The receptors come from an adult with an advanced solid tumor such as melanoma, head and neck, liver or kidney cancer.

The chain has TRBV19 and TRBJ1-2; possibly TRBD1 for D (6 bases). Germline CDR1 is LNHDA and CDR2 is SQIVND (reference sequence). This CDR3 comprises 15 residues. V was pared by 6 bases and J by 3 bases, with 17 bases between. The CDR3 nucleotides are TGTGCCAGTAGCGAGAGACAGGCGGAATACTATGGCTACACCTTC. As protein: CASSERQAEYYGYTF. Filled out from reference TRBV19 and TRBJ1-2, the complete variable domain reads DGGITQSPKYLFRKEGQNVTLSCEQNLNHDAMYWYRQDPGQGLRLIYYSQIVNDFQKGDIAEGYSVSREKKESFPLTVTSAQKNPTAFYLCASSERQAEYYGYTFGSGTRLTVV.

This sequence joins TRBV6-5 and TRBJ1-1; tentative D call: TRBD1 (6 bases). V was cut by 4 bases and J by 1 base, with 13 bases left in between. CDR1 is MNHEY and CDR2 is SVGAGI in the germline V gene. CDR3 length: 15 residues. CDR3 in amino acids: CASSSQGRPNTEAFF. The CDR3 nucleotides are TGTGCCAGCAGTTCGCAGGGGCGGCCGAACACTGAAGCTTTCTTT.

This clone was counted only a few times. The chain joins TRBV6-1 to TRBJ2-7; D remains unclear. V dropped 2 bases and J dropped 0 bases, with 5 bases sitting between them. CDR3 length: 13 amino acids. Germline CDR1 and CDR2: MNHNS and SASEGT. The CDR3 region has the DNA TGTGCCAGCAGTGAAAGGCGCTCCTACGAGCAGTACTTC. It codes for CASSERRSYEQYF.

The V call is TRBV7-9, the J call TRBJ2-3; no firm D call. The CDR3 totals 16 residues. Trimming took 2 bases from V and 2 from J, leaving 14 bases between them. Germline V gene lookup returns CDR1 SEHNR and CDR2 FQNEAQ (reference sequence). CDR3 nucleotides: TGTGCCAGCAGCTTATTCTCCCGACTTATCACAGATACGCAGTATTTT. It specifies CASSLFSRLITDTQYF.

This clone was detected a few times. V is TRBV19 and J is TRBJ2-1; perhaps TRBD2 as D (6 bases). V lost 7 bases and J lost 3, with 13 bases in between. CDR1 is LNHDA, CDR2 SQIVND, per germline (reference sequence). The CDR3 consists of 14 residues. The CDR3 spells CASTRDSFYNEQFF. The CDR3 coding sequence is TGTGCCAGTACACGGGACTCTTTCTACAATGAGCAGTTCTTC.

The chain is built from TRBV30 and TRBJ2-7; D uncertain. Per the germline V gene, CDR1 is GTSNPN and CDR2 is SVGIG (reference sequence). The V and J ends lost 3 bases and 7 bases respectively, with 10 bases between them. The CDR3 is 11 residues long. CDR3 nucleotides: TGTGCCTGGAGCGCCCCCAAGGAGCAGTACTTC. Its protein is CAWSAPKEQYF.

This clone was seen only once. The chain carries TRBV5-6 and TRBJ1-5; unclear D gene. The CDR3 totals 14 residues. V was pared by 4 bases and J by 3 bases, with 11 bases between. Germline loops: CDR1 SGHDT, CDR2 YYEEEE. The CDR3 reads CASSPQGSNQPQHF. Written as DNA, the CDR3 is TGTGCCAGCAGCCCACAAGGATCCAATCAGCCCCAGCATTTT.

This chain connects TRBV5-4 to TRBJ1-4, with 7 bases identical to TRBD1. J was trimmed by 7 bases and V by 2 bases; bases with no gene match: 11. Germline assignment: CDR1 SGHNT and CDR2 YYREEE (reference sequence). This CDR3 is built from 16 residues. This CDR3 reads CASSFQNRGRGEKLFF. For the CDR3, the DNA is TGTGCCAGCAGCTTCCAAAACAGGGGCAGGGGTGAAAAACTGTTTTTT.

V is TRBV18 and J is TRBJ2-1, with TRBD2 matching over 7 bases. Unmatched junction bases numbered 4, after V lost 3 bases and J lost 2 bases. This CDR3 is built from 15 residues. Germline CDR1 reads KGHSH; CDR2 reads LQKENI. The CDR3 DNA reads as TGTGCCAGCTCACCCGGACTAGGCGCCTACAATGAGCAGTTCTTC. Its translation is CASSPGLGAYNEQFF.

The gene calls are TRBV12-5 and TRBJ2-3; 10 bases agree with TRBD2. The CDR3 has 17 residues. The J segment lost 4 bases and the V segment lost 1 base, leaving 8 bases of the junction unmatched. Germline CDR1 LGHNT, CDR2 FRNRAP. CDR3 in amino acids: CASGLDLAGVPPDTQYF. The CDR3 DNA reads as TGTGCTAGTGGTTTGGATCTAGCGGGAGTCCCCCCAGATACGCAGTATTTT.

The genes are TRBV27 and TRBJ2-7; TRBD1 agrees at 7 bases. Germline trimming cut 8 bases from V and 3 bases from J; bases unmatched to any gene: 7. Germline CDR1 reads MNHEY; CDR2 reads SMNVEV (reference sequence). CDR3 length: 13 residues. DNA of the CDR3: TGTGCCAGCGCTGGACAGGATAACTACGAGCAGTACTTC. As protein: CASAGQDNYEQYF.

The CDR3 nucleotides read TGTGCCAGCAGCCGAGGGACTAGCGGAAAAGAGACCCAGTACTTC. It encodes CASSRGTSGKETQYF. This chain links TRBV7-3 with TRBJ2-5, with 11 bases identical to TRBD2. Germline values: CDR1 SGHTA, CDR2 FQGTGA. V trimming: 5 bases; J trimming: 3 bases; junction bases outside the gene matches: 5. The CDR3 runs 15 residues.

J is TRBJ2-5 and V is TRBV15; 8 bases are a match to TRBD2. V gave up 6 bases and J gave up 5 bases; unmatched junction bases: 8. This CDR3 region has 14 residues. The germline gives CDR1 LNHNV, CDR2 YYDKDF (reference sequence). CDR3 bases: TGTGCCACCAGTCTACGGGGGGGCTCGGAGACCCAGTACTTC. Its protein product is CATSLRGGSETQYF.

The CDR3 protein is CASSPTGTSNQPQHF. The CDR3 DNA follows: TGTGCCAGCAGTCCAACAGGGACTAGCAATCAGCCCCAGCATTTT. The chain couples TRBV28 to TRBJ1-5; D possibly corresponds to TRBD1 (6 bases). Trimming left V 5 bases short and J 0 bases short, with 11 bases between. CDR1 and CDR2 (germline): MDHEN, SYDVKM. CDR3 length: 15 residues.

This chain links TRBV27 with TRBJ1-4; 7 bases match TRBD1. Trimming at V came to 6 bases and at J to 8 bases, leaving 12 bases not matched to a gene. In germline, CDR1 is MNHEY, CDR2 SMNVEV (reference sequence). The CDR3 runs 15 residues. Written as DNA, the CDR3 is TGTGCCAGCAGACCGGGACAGACCCTCGCCGAAAAACTGTTTTTT. Translated: CASRPGQTLAEKLFF.

This clone has only one observation. The CDR3 region is CASTGGTGSSGQPQHF. The CDR3 bases are TGTGCCAGCACCGGTGGGACAGGGAGTAGTGGCCAGCCCCAGCATTTT. The rearrangement uses TRBV28 and TRBJ1-5, with 9 bases matching TRBD1. The V gene's germline CDR1 is MDHEN and CDR2 SYDVKM. J was trimmed by 7 bases and V by 7 bases; bases with no gene match: 14. The CDR3 totals 16 residues.

The chain links TRBV5-1 to TRBJ2-5; D is unresolved. In germline, CDR1 is SGHRS, CDR2 YFSETQ. CDR3 length: 13 amino acids. V was shortened by 0 bases and J by 1 base, with 4 bases between the two germline ends. The DNA of the CDR3 is TGCGCCAGCAGCTTGGGACTCCAAGAGACCCAGTACTTC. It is translated as CASSLGLQETQYF. Full variable domain (outside the CDR3, taken from reference TRBV5-1 and TRBJ2-5): KAGVTQTPRYLIKTRGQQVTLSCSPISGHRSVSWYQQTPGQGLQFLFEYFSETQRNKGNFPGRFSGRQFSNSRSEMNVSTLELGDSALYLCASSLGLQETQYFGPGTRLLVL.

V is TRBV11-3 and J is TRBJ2-7; perhaps TRBD2 as D (6 bases). The length of the CDR3 is 17 residues. Trimming cost V 5 bases and J 2 bases, with 22 bases left between them. The V gene's germline CDR1 is SGHNT and CDR2 YENEEA. The CDR3 nucleotides are TGTGCCAGCAGCCTCATATTATGGCGGGATGATCCCTACGAGCAGTACTTC. This sequence encodes CASSLILWRDDPYEQYF. The full variable domain, its missing parts supplied by reference TRBV11-3 and TRBJ2-7, is EAGVVQSPRYKIIEKKQPVAFWCNPISGHNTLYWYLQNLGQGPELLIRYENEEAVDDSQLPKDRFSAERLKGVDSTLKIQPAELGDSAVYLCASSLILWRDDPYEQYFGPGTRLTVT.

The chain couples TRBV27 to TRBJ1-2, with 11 bases aligning to TRBD1. CDR3 size: 15 residues. Germline V gene lookup returns CDR1 MNHEY and CDR2 SMNVEV (reference sequence). The V gene end was trimmed by 0 bases and the J gene end by 6 bases; junction bases not matched to a gene: 3. The CDR3 DNA follows: TGTGCCAGCAGTTTATCAGAGGACAGGGGGCATGGCTACACCTTC. Amino acid sequence: CASSLSEDRGHGYTF.

This rearrangement joins TRBV28 to TRBJ1-1; D perhaps matches TRBD1 (6 bases). Trimming removed 3 bases from V and 1 base from J, with 12 bases in between. Looked up from germline, CDR1 is MDHEN and CDR2 is SYDVKM. CDR3 length: 15 residues. The CDR3 sequence is CASSFYGGGNTEAFF. The CDR3 region has the DNA TGTGCCAGCAGTTTTTACGGGGGCGGGAACACTGAAGCTTTCTTT. Variable domain in full (rest from reference TRBV28 and TRBJ1-1): DVKVTQSSRYLVKRTGEKVFLECVQDMDHENMFWYRQDPGLGLRLIYFSYDVKMKEKGDIPEGYSVSREKKERFSLILESASTNQTSMYLCASSFYGGGNTEAFFGQGTRLTVV.

The chain employs TRBV6-1 and TRBJ1-1, with TRBD1 matching over 8 bases. The CDR3 runs 14 residues. Unmatched junction bases numbered 6, after V lost 6 bases and J lost 3 bases. The germline V gene encodes CDR1 MNHNS and CDR2 SASEGT. CDR3 nucleotide sequence: TGTGCCAGCAGGGCAGGGGGCCTGGACACTGAAGCTTTCTTT. This encodes CASRAGGLDTEAFF.

The genes are TRBV5-4 and TRBJ2-7; TRBD1 matches at 8 bases. J was trimmed by 7 bases and V by 4 bases; bases with no gene match: 16. The CDR3 has 16 residues. The germline CDR1 and CDR2 sequences are SGHNT and YYREEE (reference sequence). The CDR3 is CASSNTLGQGKGEQYF. CDR3 nucleotide sequence: TGTGCCAGCAGCAACACGTTAGGACAGGGTAAAGGGGAGCAGTACTTC.

CDR3 sequence reads: CASSQRGQGPDSPLHF. Written as DNA, the CDR3 is TGTGCCAGCTCACAGCGGGGACAGGGGCCTGATTCACCCCTCCACTTT. V gene TRBV18 combines with J gene TRBJ1-6, with 10 bases lining up with TRBD1. The CDR3 sequence is 16 residues long. Germline-derived CDR1 and CDR2 are KGHSH and LQKENI. Losses at the gene ends were 4 bases for V and 8 bases for J; bases not matched to a gene: 8.

V and J are TRBV18 and TRBJ2-1, with D possibly being TRBD2 (5 bases). The germline V gene encodes CDR1 KGHSH and CDR2 LQKENI. The CDR3 extends over 15 amino acids. The V gene lost 1 base and the J gene lost 6 bases, with 13 bases spanning the gap. The chain's CDR3 is CASSPLLVSGNEQFF. CDR3 coding DNA: TGTGCCAGCTCACCACTACTAGTATCGGGCAATGAGCAGTTCTTC.